This T cell receptor beta chain emerged from a study of blood T cell repertoires in COVID-19. CDR3 length equals 15 residues. Germline V lookup: CDR1 SGHRS, CDR2 YFSETQ. V shed 0 bases and J shed 8 bases, with 14 bases lying between them. Assay used: immunoSEQ multiplex PCR; TCRdb lists only in-frame clones, some missing. The data hold under 300,000 clones, with roughly nine tenths observed a single time. This receptor was obtained from a human donor in a cohort exposed to, infected with or recovered from COVID-19 (not recorded which). The donor label of this sample is uncertain. V usage is TRBV5-1 and J usage is TRBJ1-4; D not certain. Sequencing input: PBMCs or T cells enriched from blood (not recorded which). The CDR3 loop is CASSLGSAGGEKLFF. CDR3 bases: TGCGCCAGCAGCTTGGGGTCCGCGGGAGGAGAAAAACTGTTTTTT. Complete variable domain (other parts from reference TRBV5-1 and TRBJ1-4): KAGVTQTPRYLIKTRGQQVTLSCSPISGHRSVSWYQQTPGQGLQFLFEYFSETQRNKGNFPGRFSGRQFSNSRSEMNVSTLELGDSALYLCASSLGSAGGEKLFFGSGTQLSVL.